This record concerns one TCR beta chain sequence. Its antigen specificity is not known. No clone much larger than this one lies a single base away; base qualities are absent. Library creation used the immunoSEQ multiplex PCR assay. The multiplex PCR relied on a mix of 60 forward primers for TCR Vbeta segments and 13 reverse primers for TCR Jbeta segments. A multiplex PCR assay on genomic DNA amplified the CDR3 region of rearranged TCR beta genes. The amplified TCR beta libraries were sequenced on the Illumina HiSeq System as 87-base-pair reads. Concerning the study's data processing: Across the 700 or so repertoires, a later analysis counted tens of millions of unique TCR beta chains, roughly 11 million of which were shared by at least two donors. Raw reads were error-corrected and collapsed into unique sequences by a nearest-neighbor algorithm in which closely related sequences were merged to remove PCR and sequencing errors. V, D and J gene segments were assigned by aligning CDR3 sequences to IMGT reference sequences. Each retained sequence needed at least a six-nucleotide match to both a V gene segment and a J gene segment. A rearrangement counted as productive if the CDR3 had no stop codons and remained in frame with V and J, and every other rearrangement counted as non-productive. CDR3 was defined according to IMGT convention as the region running from the second conserved V-encoded cysteine to the conserved J-encoded phenylalanine. In an earlier analysis of just under 600 of the donors, sequences lacking an unambiguous match to a single V gene segment were excluded. In an earlier analysis of 587 of the donors, a V segment was called functional when productive rearrangements were above 56.7%, and segregating when the standard deviation between donors exceeded 5%. A statistical classification framework was built to diagnose cytomegalovirus status from the catalog of TCR beta chain sequences. A later analysis assigned V and J genes by comparing TCR nucleotide sequences with IMGT/GENE-DB human TR gene sequences. Using the TCRdist pipeline, a later analysis assigned CDR3 sequences along with most-parsimonious VDJ recombination scenarios. A later analysis defined each TCR beta chain by its CDR3 amino acid sequence plus V-gene family, and excluded reads lacking a unique V-gene family. As a way to deal with suspected cross-contamination and a sequencing artifact, a later analysis dropped hundreds of nucleotide sequences that were highly shared and had low generation probability. For each public chain, a later analysis derived a clonal expansion index from normalized ranks of inferred template counts within each repertoire. Generation probabilities in a later analysis came from a VDJ recombination model fitted to out-of-frame rearrangements, and those results were checked against IGoR. Hypergeometric tests were used in a later analysis to score TCR-TCR, TCR-HLA and TCR-CMV co-occurrence, with a repertoire-size bias correction applied to the TCR pairs. To estimate false discovery rates, a later analysis permuted the HLA or CMV assignments 20 times. In a later analysis, co-occurring TCRs were grouped with DBSCAN, and TCRdist sequence similarity was added when clustering was performed within HLA-allele-positive subsets. Repertoires with fewer than 30,000 or more than 120,000 public chains, plus five repertoires with anomalous nucleotide sharing, were excluded from co-occurrence clustering. In its TCRdb copy, this immuneACCESS table keeps in-frame sequences only and misses some clones. Where compared with another copy, unresolved V genes explain less than half of these, and the others have no known cause. V and J calls and clone size follow that table, whereas D and trimming were derived from the DNA. A total of 150,000 to 200,000 clones appear in this sample, around 79% of them only once. The ten largest account for 3.5% to 5% of the sample.

From its cysteine to its phenylalanine, the CDR3 spans 15 amino acids. The CDR3 DNA has 45 bases and is translated from base 1. The germline V end is reduced by 0 bases and the J end by 7 bases; junction bases left unmatched: 7. The germline V gene encodes CDR1 SGDLS and CDR2 YYNGEE. This sample is part of a study of cytomegalovirus exposure and HLA in healthy donors (TCRdb year 2017). Regarding the study in general: An earlier analysis of around 600 of the donors reported about 250 Gb of sequence data and some 120 million unique TCR beta sequences from some 180 million T cells. The study aimed to test whether signatures of past pathogen exposure could be identified by cataloging public T cell receptors. HLA typing covered class I and class II loci at four-digit resolution. All discovery cohort repertoires had been generated on a single sequencing platform. A later genetic analysis used genome-wide SNP genotypes for about 60% of the roughly 700 donors, treating that subset as a discovery cohort. Because of strong linkage in the cohort, five DR-DQ haplotypes were treated as single units for association and clustering. A later analysis re-analyzed previously published TCR beta repertoires from 600 to 850 donors and added high-resolution HLA genotyping to study TCR occurrence patterns. Donor age, sex, ethnicity and CMV serostatus were collected together with the repertoire data. Besides the first cohort of hundreds of subjects, a separate validation cohort made up of some 110 different subjects was used. Across 300 to 400 genotyped donors of the cohort, an average of about 240,000 unique TCR beta nucleotide sequences per donor were sequenced, and roughly a sixth of those sequences were non-productive. The number of donors typed differed by locus, with about 629-640 for A, B, C, DRB1 and DQB1, over 500 for DQA1, 600 to 610 for DPA1, and around 450 for DPB1. An earlier analysis of approximately 500 of the donors applied high-throughput TCR beta sequencing to assess whether each TCR beta V gene segment acted as functional or pseudogenic. The later analysis used no new phenotypic data to find candidate immune exposures, relying instead on TCR beta sequences and their occurrence across donors. Using immunosequencing, the study profiled T cell repertoires from about 650 subjects and related those repertoires to cytomegalovirus serostatus. Among the 398 genotyped donors, more than 70% belonged to the genetic ancestry cluster associated with self-reported Caucasian donors. To predict cytomegalovirus infection status, the study combined high-throughput TCR immunosequencing, statistical association of individual TCRs with disease status, and machine learning. An early release that covered fewer than 800 HLA-typed donors contained approximately 300 gigabases of sequencing data and 65 million to 100 million unique TCR sequences. What the authors observed across the whole study: A later genetic analysis associated a missense DCLRE1C variant with V-gene and J-gene trimming of TCR beta chains, and an independent cohort replicated the association. Most TCR sequences were observed very rarely across donors, whereas some public TCRs were present in many individuals. Compared with equally common non-associated chains, HLA-associated TCR beta chains in a later analysis were more clonally expanded and had lower generation probabilities. According to a later analysis, most CMV-associated TCR beta chains appeared to be HLA-restricted, and the HLA associations seemed to be driven largely by CMV exposure. Because HLA typing was missing for some donors at each locus, association tests included only the typed subset. Some IMGT-functional V segments, including TRBV6-2 and TRBV6-3, could not be told apart with the 87-base-pair reads, so those segments were excluded. Cytomegalovirus status was reported to be diagnosed by the classifier with high specificity and sensitivity in both the original and validation cohorts. In a later analysis, 16,951 TCR beta sequences were associated with specific HLA alleles at a false discovery rate of 0.05. CMV serostatus was the only immune exposure information available for the cohort. Assigning TCR associations to individual alleles was difficult when HLA alleles, especially DR and DQ, strongly co-occurred. The study gave a list of 150 to 200 TCR beta chains associated with cytomegalovirus. Several of the top co-occurrence clusters appeared to be linked to parvovirus B19, influenza, CMV and Epstein-Barr virus, according to a later analysis. The authors suggested that the approach could potentially be generalized to other disease states and immunological phenotypes. Because counts were too low, 15 or so rarely observed V segments, including chromosome 9 orphons, were excluded from the earlier analysis of about 500 of the donors. A group of highly shared sequence variants was considered likely to be a technical artifact of the sequencing pipeline. Three of the identified cytomegalovirus-associated TCR beta chains were confirmed in vitro to be specific for cytomegalovirus antigens. Compared with the roughly 720-donor mean, donors in an Asian-associated ancestry cluster had fewer N-insertions in productive TCRs, according to a later genetic analysis. Presence/absence analyses assumed roughly uniform sequencing depth across donors, an assumption that may not hold. In a later analysis, TCR association rates were found to vary across HLA loci, with the most associated TCRs seen for DRB1 alleles and the fewest for HLA-C alleles. Linkage disequilibrium might explain the correlated functional status among segregating V segments, but an unknown experimental factor could not be ruled out. In this cohort, only TCR beta chains were sequenced, and detectable features were limited by the absence of alpha or paired-chain data. A further reported finding was that TCR beta sequences accurately predicted the HLA-A and HLA-B alleles for most subjects in the first cohort. In an earlier analysis of several hundred of the donors, most TCR beta V segments were observed in productive rearrangements about 90% or about 30% of the time, broadly matching IMGT annotations.

The cohort comprised around 690 healthy bone marrow donors. At the time of sampling, every cohort member was nominally healthy, though immune exposures that went unrecorded were likely present. The donor was CMV seropositive and belonged to the group of some 290 seropositive cohort members. Every donor gave a peripheral blood sample, and the peripheral blood mononuclear cells from that sample were used for TCR beta sequencing. Genomic DNA extraction from the blood cell samples was performed with the Qiagen DNeasy Blood Extraction Kit. The sample taken for sequencing was PBMCs. The source is a woman in her 30s in good health and CMV-seropositive. The rearrangement combines TRBV9 with TRBJ2-1, with TRBD1 matching 7 junction bases. CDR3 reads: CASSVGGGAGNEQFF. The bases read TGTGCCAGCAGCGTAGGAGGGGGCGCGGGTAATGAGCAGTTCTTC.